This is a list of T cell receptor beta chains from one sample in a study of blood T cell repertoires in COVID-19. Clones were read by immunoSEQ multiplex PCR, and TCRdb kept only the in-frame ones, dropping some. The sample includes roughly 190,000 clones, around four fifths seen only once; the top ten take 20%. The material sequenced was peripheral blood. The source of these receptors is a human donor in a cohort sampled during active COVID-19. Each CDR3 is given with its conserved first and last residue. The order of the fields is clone size, V gene, D gene, J gene, CDR3 protein, CDR3 DNA. A D gene is named only where the DNA matches it firmly. For some rows the clone size is stated as once, few or many, or as a class when expanded; others skip it.

once,TRBV30,.,TRBJ2-5,CAWGGASRSETQYF,TGTGCCTGGGGGGGGGCTAGCAGATCAGAGACCCAGTACTTC
once,TRBV5-1,TRBD1,TRBJ1-5,CASSKTGGGQPQHF,TGCGCCAGCAGCAAAACAGGGGGGGGACAGCCCCAGCATTTT
.,TRBV7-2,TRBD1,TRBJ1-3,CASSMTGGGSGNTIYF,TGTGCCAGCAGCATGACAGGGGGAGGCTCTGGAAACACCATATATTTT
.,TRBV30,.,TRBJ2-1,CAWSVRGNNEQFF,TGTGCCTGGAGTGTACGAGGGAATAATGAGCAGTTCTTC
.,TRBV6-5,.,TRBJ1-1,CASRGSGGAFF,TGTGCCAGCAGGGGGAGTGGTGGGGCTTTCTTT
.,TRBV5-1,TRBD1,TRBJ2-1,CASSQGDPGPSSYNEQFF,TGCGCCAGCAGCCAGGGGGATCCGGGGCCAAGCTCCTACAATGAGCAGTTCTTC
once,TRBV12-3/TRBV12-4,.,TRBJ2-1,CASSLGGHEQFF,TGTGCCAGCAGTTTGGGTGGGCATGAGCAGTTCTTC
.,TRBV5-6,.,TRBJ1-3,CASTTRGLRLSGNTIYF,TGTGCCAGCACCACCCGCGGGCTACGGTTATCTGGAAACACCATATATTTT
.,TRBV3-1/TRBV3-2,.,TRBJ1-2,CASNGNNGYTF,TGTGCCAGCAATGGCAATAATGGCTACACCTTC
once,TRBV7-2,.,TRBJ2-3,CASSITTGTRTDTQYF,TGTGCCAGCAGCATTACGACCGGGACTCGCACAGATACGCAGTATTTT
.,TRBV19,.,TRBJ2-2,CASTIRVTGELFF,TGTGCCAGTACAATTCGGGTCACCGGGGAGCTGTTTTTT
.,TRBV7-2,.,TRBJ2-7,CASSPQAHSYEQYF,TGTGCCAGCAGCCCCCAAGCCCACTCCTACGAGCAGTACTTC
once,TRBV4-2,TRBD1,TRBJ2-7,CASSPLGQGNRYEQYF,TGTGCCAGCAGCCCCCTGGGACAGGGGAACAGGTACGAGCAGTACTTC
.,TRBV5-1,.,TRBJ2-3,CASSWTLPGVDTQYF,TGCGCCAGCAGCTGGACCTTACCGGGGGTGGATACGCAGTATTTT
.,TRBV28,TRBD1,TRBJ1-5,CASSRQGENQPQHF,TGTGCCAGCTCAAGACAGGGTGAAAATCAGCCCCAGCATTTT
.,TRBV19,.,TRBJ1-4,CASSIWARPEGEKLFF,TGTGCCAGTAGTATTTGGGCTCGGCCAGAGGGTGAAAAACTGTTTTTT
few,TRBV7-2,.,TRBJ1-4,CASSLVIGNEKLFF,TGTGCCAGCAGCTTAGTTATCGGTAATGAAAAACTGTTTTTT
.,TRBV30,TRBD2,TRBJ2-1,CAWSVLAGYNEQFF,TGTGCCTGGAGCGTACTAGCGGGATACAATGAGCAGTTCTTC
.,TRBV10-3,.,TRBJ2-5,CAISESGVILQETQYF,TGTGCCATCAGTGAGTCGGGAGTTATCCTACAAGAGACCCAGTACTTC
few,TRBV18,TRBD1,TRBJ1-2,CASSPGTDYGYTF,TGTGCCAGCTCTCCCGGGACAGACTATGGCTACACCTTC
.,TRBV5-4,.,TRBJ1-3,CASSLQGGNTIYF,TGTGCCAGCAGCTTGCAGGGAGGTAACACCATATATTTT
.,TRBV19,.,TRBJ1-3,CATGDGGSTGNTIYF,TGTGCCACAGGGGATGGGGGCTCTACTGGAAACACCATATATTTT
.,TRBV2,.,TRBJ2-3,CASSENQGPTDTQYF,TGTGCCAGCAGTGAAAACCAGGGCCCCACAGATACGCAGTATTTT